This TCR beta chain was recovered during a study of monozygotic twins with cystic fibrosis. Overall study results and limits: V usage most resembled the co-twin in 13 of 16 pairs. The repertoire was suggested to be naive-dominated, clonality median about 0.01.

This clone was counted between two and nine times. The antigen is not known. This CDR3 spans 11 amino acids. The germline V and J ends were trimmed by 5 bases and 4 bases, with 7 bases remaining between them. The germline V gene encodes CDR1 SGHRS and CDR2 YFSETQ. Sequencing used immunoSEQ multiplex PCR; TCRdb keeps in-frame clones, though not all of them. The table records tens of thousands of clones, 80% to 90% of them present only once. V gene TRBV5-1 combines with J gene TRBJ2-7; the D is unclear. What was sequenced was blood. This sequence was found in a woman in her 30s with cystic fibrosis. The CDR3 reads CASSGGYEQYF. The CDR3 DNA reads TGCGCCAGCAGTGGTGGTTACGAGCAGTACTTC.